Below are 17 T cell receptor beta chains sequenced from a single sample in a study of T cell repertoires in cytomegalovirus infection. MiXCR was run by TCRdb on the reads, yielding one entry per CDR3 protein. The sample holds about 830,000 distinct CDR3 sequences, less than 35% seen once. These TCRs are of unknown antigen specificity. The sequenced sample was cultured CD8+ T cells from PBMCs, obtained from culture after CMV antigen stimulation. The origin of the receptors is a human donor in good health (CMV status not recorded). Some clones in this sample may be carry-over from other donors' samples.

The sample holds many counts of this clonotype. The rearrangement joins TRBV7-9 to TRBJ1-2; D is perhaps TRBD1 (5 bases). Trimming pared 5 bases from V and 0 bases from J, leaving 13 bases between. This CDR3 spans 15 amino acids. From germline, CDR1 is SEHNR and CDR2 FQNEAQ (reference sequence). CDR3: CASSQGQGTNYGYTF. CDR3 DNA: TGTGCCAGCAGCCAAGGACAAGGAACTAACTATGGCTACACCTTC. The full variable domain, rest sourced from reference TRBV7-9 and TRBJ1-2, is DTGVSQNPRHKITKRGQNVTFRCDPISEHNRLYWYRQTLGQGPEFLTYFQNEAQLEKSRLLSDRFSAERPKGSFSTLEIQRTEQGDSAMYLCASSQGQGTNYGYTFGSGTRLTVV.

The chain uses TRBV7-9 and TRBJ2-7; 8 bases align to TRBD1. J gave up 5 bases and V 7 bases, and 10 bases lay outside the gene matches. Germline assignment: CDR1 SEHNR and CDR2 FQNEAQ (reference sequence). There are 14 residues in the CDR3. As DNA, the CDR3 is TGTGCCAGCAACATTTCAGGGGGCGCGAACGAGCAGTACGTC. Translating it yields CASNISGGANEQYV.

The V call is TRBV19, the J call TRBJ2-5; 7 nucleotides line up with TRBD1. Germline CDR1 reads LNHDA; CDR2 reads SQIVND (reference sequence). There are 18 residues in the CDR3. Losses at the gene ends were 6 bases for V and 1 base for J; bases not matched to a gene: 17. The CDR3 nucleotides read TGTGCCAGTAGCCCCATTCCCCTCCTGACAGGGAGCCAAGAGACCCAGTACTTC. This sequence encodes CASSPIPLLTGSQETQYF.

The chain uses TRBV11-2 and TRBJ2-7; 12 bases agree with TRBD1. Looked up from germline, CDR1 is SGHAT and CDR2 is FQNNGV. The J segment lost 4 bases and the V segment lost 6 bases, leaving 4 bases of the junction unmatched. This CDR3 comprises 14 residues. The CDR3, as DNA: TGTGCCAGCAGAGGGGACAGGGGGCTTTACGAGCAGTACTTC. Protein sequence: CASRGDRGLYEQYF.

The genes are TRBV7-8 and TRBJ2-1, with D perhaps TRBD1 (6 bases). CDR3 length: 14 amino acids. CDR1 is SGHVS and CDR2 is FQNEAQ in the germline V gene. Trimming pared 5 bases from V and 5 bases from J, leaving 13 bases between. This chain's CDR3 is CASSTDYRDNEQFF. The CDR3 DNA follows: TGTGCCAGCAGCACCGACTACAGGGACAATGAGCAGTTCTTC.

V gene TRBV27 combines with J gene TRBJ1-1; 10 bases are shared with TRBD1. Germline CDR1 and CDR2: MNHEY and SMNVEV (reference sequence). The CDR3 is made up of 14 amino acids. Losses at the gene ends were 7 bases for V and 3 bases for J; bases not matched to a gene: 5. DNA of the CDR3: TGTGCCAGCAACCGACAGGGGGCGCACACTGAAGCTTTCTTT. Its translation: CASNRQGAHTEAFF.

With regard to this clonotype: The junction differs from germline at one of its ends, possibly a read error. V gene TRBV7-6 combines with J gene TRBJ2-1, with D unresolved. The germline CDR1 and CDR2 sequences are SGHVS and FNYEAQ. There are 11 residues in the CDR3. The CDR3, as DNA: TGTACCAGCAGCTTGGGTAATGAGCAGTTCTTC. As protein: CTSSLGNEQFF.

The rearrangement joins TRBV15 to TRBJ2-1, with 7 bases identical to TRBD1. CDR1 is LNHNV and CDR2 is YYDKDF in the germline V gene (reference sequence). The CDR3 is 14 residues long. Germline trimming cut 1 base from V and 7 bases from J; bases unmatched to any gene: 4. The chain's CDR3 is CATSRVRGLNEQFF. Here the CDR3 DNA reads TGTGCCACCAGCAGAGTTAGGGGGCTGAATGAGCAGTTCTTC.

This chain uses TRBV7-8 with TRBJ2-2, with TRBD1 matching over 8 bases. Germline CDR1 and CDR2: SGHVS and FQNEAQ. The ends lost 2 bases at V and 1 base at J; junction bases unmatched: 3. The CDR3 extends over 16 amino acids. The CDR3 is CASSLPTGVNTGELFF. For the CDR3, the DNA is TGTGCCAGCAGCTTACCGACAGGGGTGAACACCGGGGAGCTGTTTTTT.

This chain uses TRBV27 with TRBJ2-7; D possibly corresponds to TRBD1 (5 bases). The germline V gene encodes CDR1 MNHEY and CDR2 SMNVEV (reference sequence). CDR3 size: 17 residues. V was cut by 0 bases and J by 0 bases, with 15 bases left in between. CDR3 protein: CASSLSQGPESSYEQYV. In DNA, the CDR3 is TGTGCCAGCAGTTTATCCCAGGGCCCCGAGAGCTCCTACGAGCAGTACGTC.

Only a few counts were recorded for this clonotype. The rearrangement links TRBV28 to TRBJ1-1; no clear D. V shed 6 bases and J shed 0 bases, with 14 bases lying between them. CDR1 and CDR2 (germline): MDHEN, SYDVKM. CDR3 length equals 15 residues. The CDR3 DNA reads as TGTGCCAGCAGAGCCAGTTCGGCGGTGAACACTGAAGCTTTCTTT. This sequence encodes CASRASSAVNTEAFF.

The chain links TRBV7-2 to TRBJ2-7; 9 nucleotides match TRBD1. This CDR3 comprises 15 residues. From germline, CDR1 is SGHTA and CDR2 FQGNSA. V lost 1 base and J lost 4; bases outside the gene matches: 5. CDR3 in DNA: TGTGCCAGCAGCTTAGAGGTGACAGGGGGGTACGAGCAGTACTTC. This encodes CASSLEVTGGYEQYF.

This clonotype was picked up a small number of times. The CDR3 protein is CASSTQGSYEQYV. The CDR3 DNA follows: TGTGCCAGCAGCACGCAGGGATCCTACGAGCAGTACGTC. V usage is TRBV13 and J usage is TRBJ2-7; D perhaps matches TRBD1 (5 bases). The V gene lost 5 bases and the J gene lost 1 base, with 9 bases spanning the gap. The CDR3 has 13 residues. The germline V gene encodes CDR1 PRHDT and CDR2 FYEKMQ (reference sequence).

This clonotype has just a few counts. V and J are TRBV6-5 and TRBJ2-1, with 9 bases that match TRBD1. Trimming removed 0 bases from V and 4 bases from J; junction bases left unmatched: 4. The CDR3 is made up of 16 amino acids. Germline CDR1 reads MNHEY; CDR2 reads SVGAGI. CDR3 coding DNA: TGTGCCAGCAGTTACTCAGGGGGACAGGGATACAATGAGCAGTTCTTC. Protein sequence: CASSYSGGQGYNEQFF.

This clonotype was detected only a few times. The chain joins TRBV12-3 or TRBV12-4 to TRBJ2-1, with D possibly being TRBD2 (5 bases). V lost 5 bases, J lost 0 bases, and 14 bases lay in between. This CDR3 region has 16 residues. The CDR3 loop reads CASSPEGARSYNEQFF. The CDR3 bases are TGTGCCAGCAGTCCCGAGGGAGCTCGCTCCTACAATGAGCAGTTCTTC.

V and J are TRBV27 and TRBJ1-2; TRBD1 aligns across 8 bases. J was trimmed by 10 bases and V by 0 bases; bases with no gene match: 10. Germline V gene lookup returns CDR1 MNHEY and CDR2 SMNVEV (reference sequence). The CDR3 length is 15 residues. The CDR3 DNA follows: TGTGCCAGCAGTTTATCTTCGACAGGGGCCATTGACTACACCTTC. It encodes CASSLSSTGAIDYTF.

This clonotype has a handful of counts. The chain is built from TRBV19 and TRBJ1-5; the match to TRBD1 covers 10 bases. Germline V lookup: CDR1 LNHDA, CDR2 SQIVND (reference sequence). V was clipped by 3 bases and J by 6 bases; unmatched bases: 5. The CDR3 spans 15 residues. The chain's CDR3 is CASSMTGGPAQPQHF. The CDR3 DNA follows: TGTGCCAGTAGTATGACAGGGGGCCCGGCTCAGCCCCAGCATTTT. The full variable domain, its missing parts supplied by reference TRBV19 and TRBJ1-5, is DGGITQSPKYLFRKEGQNVTLSCEQNLNHDAMYWYRQDPGQGLRLIYYSQIVNDFQKGDIAEGYSVSREKKESFPLTVTSAQKNPTAFYLCASSMTGGPAQPQHFGDGTRLSIL.